These T cell receptor beta chains were read from a single sample in a study of shared clonotypes between healthy human individuals. Only in-frame clones appear in the TCRdb table, and some are missing; sequencing was by immunoSEQ multiplex PCR. The table has approximately 2.1 million clones, more than 80% seen once. The sample was naive CD4+ T cells from PBMCs. Receptors were obtained from a man between 18 and 35 years old in good health. Some clones in this sample may be carry-over from other donors' samples. Both conserved end residues are part of each CDR3. A D gene is named only where the DNA matches it firmly. Size values are once, few and many counts, or a class for expanded clones, and some rows have none.

j_call	v_call	cdr3_length	d_call	clone_size	cdr3_nt	cdr3_aa
TRBJ2-2	TRBV27	12	-	-	TGTGCCAGCAGTTTAAGCACCGGGGAGCTGTTTTTT	CASSLSTGELFF
TRBJ2-5	TRBV28	13	TRBD1	-	TGTGCCAGTCGAGGACAGGGTAACGTGATCCAGTACTTC	CASRGQGNVIQYF
TRBJ1-1	TRBV7-2	14	-	-	TGTGCCAGCAGCCTCTACGGGGGGAACACTGAAGCTTTCTTT	CASSLYGGNTEAFF
TRBJ2-5	TRBV25-1	16	TRBD1	-	TGTGCCAGCAGTGAATATCCGGGACAGGGCGTCGAGGGCCAGTACTTC	CASSEYPGQGVEGQYF
TRBJ2-7	TRBV11-1	14	-	-	TGTGCCAGCAGCTTATCGGCGGGACTGGGGGAGCAGTACTTC	CASSLSAGLGEQYF
TRBJ2-3	TRBV5-4	17	TRBD1	-	TGTGCCAGCAGCTTGGGCGGGACAGGGGGATCCACAGATACGCAGTATTTT	CASSLGGTGGSTDTQYF
TRBJ2-7	TRBV5-6	14	-	-	TGTGCCAGCAGCTTGTATCCCCTAAGCTACGAGCAGTACTTC	CASSLYPLSYEQYF
TRBJ1-4	TRBV7-9	17	-	-	TGTGCCAGCAGCCAGAGATTCAGGCCCACAACTAATGAAAAACTGTTTTTT	CASSQRFRPTTNEKLFF
TRBJ2-3	TRBV30	13	TRBD2	-	TGTGCCTGGAGACTAGCGGGAGTGGATACGCAGTATTTT	CAWRLAGVDTQYF
TRBJ2-7	TRBV10-3	11	-	-	TGTGCCATCAGTGAGGTCGGGGAGCAGTACTTC	CAISEVGEQYF
TRBJ1-1	TRBV14	18	-	-	TGTGCCAGCAGCCGTCAACCGGGACCGATATACATGAACACTGAAGCTTTCTTT	CASSRQPGPIYMNTEAFF
TRBJ2-1	TRBV4-2	17	TRBD2	-	TGTGCCAGCAGCGAAGAGCCGGGACTAGCGGGAAACAATGAGCAGTTCTTC	CASSEEPGLAGNNEQFF
TRBJ2-1	TRBV9	15	TRBD2	-	TGTGCCAGCAACCCAGGGCTAGCGGGAGCGGGTGAGCAGTTCTTC	CASNPGLAGAGEQFF
TRBJ1-5	TRBV19	15	TRBD1	-	TGTGCCAGTAGTGCTGGACAGGGGAAAAGACAGCCCCAGCATTTT	CASSAGQGKRQPQHF
TRBJ2-1	TRBV2	16	TRBD2	-	TGTGCCAGCAGTGGCCGGGAGGCGATCTCCTACAATGAGCAGTTCTTC	CASSGREAISYNEQFF
TRBJ2-7	TRBV2	12	-	-	TGTGCGTCGGAACAGTCCACCTACGAGCAGTACTTC	CASEQSTYEQYF
TRBJ2-3	TRBV9	15	TRBD2	few	TGTGCCAGCAGCGTAGGGACTAGCGGTACAGATACGCAGTATTTT	CASSVGTSGTDTQYF
TRBJ2-5	TRBV5-1	16	TRBD1	-	TGCGCCAGCAGCCGACAGGGGAGGTTGCAACAAGAGACCCAGTACTTC	CASSRQGRLQQETQYF
TRBJ1-2	TRBV10-3	16	-	-	TGTGCCATCAGTGAGTCGGCCCTCAGTGTAGACTATGGCTACACCTTC	CAISESALSVDYGYTF